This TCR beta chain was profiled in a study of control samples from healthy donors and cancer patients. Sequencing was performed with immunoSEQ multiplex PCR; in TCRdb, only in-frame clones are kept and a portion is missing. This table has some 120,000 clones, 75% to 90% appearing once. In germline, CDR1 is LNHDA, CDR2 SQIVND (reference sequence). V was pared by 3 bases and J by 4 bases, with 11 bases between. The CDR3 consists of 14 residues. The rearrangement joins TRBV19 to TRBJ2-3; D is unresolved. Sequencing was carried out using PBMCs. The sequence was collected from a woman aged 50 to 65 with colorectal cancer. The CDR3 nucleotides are TGTGCCAGTAGTATCGAGCAGGTCCCAGATACGCAGTATTTT. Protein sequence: CASSIEQVPDTQYF.